Included here is one T cell receptor beta chain sequence, with context. This record belongs to a study of blood T cell repertoires in COVID-19. Overall study context: In each case, the material was cDNA or gDNA derived from T cells, B-cell-depleted T cells, or PBMCs.

Original data processing: Quantification of nucleated cells was approximated via reference gene primer amplification. Clones were read by immunoSEQ multiplex PCR, and TCRdb kept only the in-frame ones, dropping some. V and J calls and clone size follow that table, whereas D and trimming were derived from the DNA. The sample shows 75,000 to 100,000 clones, over 70% of them seen only once. The clonotype originates from a woman older than 75 with acute or convalescent COVID-19. Material: peripheral blood.

The CDR3 DNA is TGTGCCACCAGCGGACATAGGGCCTTCTCTGGGGCCAACGTCCTGACTTTC. Protein sequence: CATSGHRAFSGANVLTF. This chain links TRBV15 with TRBJ2-6; D might be TRBD1 (5 bases). Germline-derived CDR1 and CDR2 are LNHNV and YYDKDF (reference sequence). This CDR3 region has 17 residues. The V and J ends lost 5 bases and 0 bases respectively, with 14 bases between them.